The 3 T cell receptor beta chains below come from one sample, sequenced in a study of PD-1 blockade in classical Hodgkin lymphoma. Time point of the sample: cycle 4 day 1 (C4D1), after 6 weeks of nivolumab. Exposure to brentuximab vedotin varied, and each patient had relapsed following autologous stem cell transplantation. Libraries were prepared by immunoSEQ multiplex PCR; TCRdb keeps only in-frame clonotypes and omits some of them. The table has 100,000 to 120,000 clones, approximately 89% seen once. Sequences were derived from peripheral blood mononuclear cells (PBMCs), sampled before the fourth cycle of nivolumab. The receptors here all came from a human donor with classical Hodgkin lymphoma.

V gene TRBV5-6 combines with J gene TRBJ1-1; a possible D gene is TRBD1 (5 bases). The CDR3 extends over 11 amino acids. Germline V CDR1 and CDR2: SGHDT, YYEEEE. V was pared by 0 bases and J by 10 bases, with 7 bases between. CDR3 DNA: TGTGCCAGCAGCTTGGGGGGACGAGCTTTCTTT. Amino acids: CASSLGGRAFF.

As DNA, the CDR3 is TGTGCCAGCAGCCAAGAAAGCAGAGAAGGCTATGGCTACACCTTC. Its protein is CASSQESREGYGYTF. The chain has TRBV4-2 and TRBJ1-2; D not resolved. Germline CDR1 LGHNA, CDR2 YNFKEQ. Trimming took off 0 bases at V and 4 bases at J, with 12 bases between the two ends. The CDR3 loop spans 15 amino acids.

Details on this clone: Other DNA sequences in the sample encode the same CDR3. This chain connects TRBV19 to TRBJ1-1, with D unclear. The V and J ends lost 3 bases and 5 bases respectively, with 10 bases between them. From germline, CDR1 is LNHDA and CDR2 SQIVND (reference sequence). The CDR3 runs 13 residues. This CDR3 reads CASSILPGTEAFF. DNA for the CDR3: TGTGCCAGTAGTATTTTACCGGGTACTGAAGCTTTCTTT.